These T cell receptor beta chains were read from a single sample in a study of T cells in Graves' hyperthyroidism and ophthalmopathy. MiXCR was run by TCRdb on the multiplex PCR reads, yielding one entry per CDR3 protein. The sample yields 300,000 to 450,000 distinct CDR3 sequences, less than 20% seen once. Sequencing was carried out using blood. These receptors came from a woman aged 18-30 years with Graves' hyperthyroidism that later progressed to Graves' ophthalmopathy. Each CDR3 is given without its conserved first and last residue. Expanded clones are given a class, and other clones once, few, many or no size at all.

clone_size,cdr3_length,v_call,j_call,cdr3_aa
few,13,TRBV5-4,TRBJ2-1,ASSPFGSSYNEQF
few,13,TRBV19,TRBJ2-1,ASSIQGGSYNEQF
NA,13,TRBV4-2,TRBJ1-6,ASSPLDRGGSPLH
many,16,TRBV5-4,TRBJ2-3,ASSPGVAGGLATDTQY
many,12,TRBV24-1,TRBJ1-2,ATSDLVRNYGYT
NA,8,TRBV20-1,TRBJ1-6,SASASPLH
many,11,TRBV20-1,TRBJ2-7,SALPPSRYEQY
NA,17,TRBV4-1,TRBJ1-4,ASSQGAAKSGAKGEKLF
NA,15,TRBV3-1,TRBJ2-3,ASSQSGLAGGTDTQY
NA,11,TRBV9,TRBJ1-3,ASSPRTEDTIY
many,15,TRBV4-2,TRBJ2-3,ASSQANSPSLEATQY
NA,11,TRBV10-3,TRBJ2-1,AISTGEYNEQF
NA,11,TRBV19,TRBJ2-2,ASSIPYTGELF
few,17,TRBV5-6,TRBJ2-4,ASSLKAVLAGVSKNIQY
many,14,TRBV7-9,TRBJ2-4,ASSLSGGWSKNIQY